What follows are 22 T cell receptor beta chains derived from one specimen sequenced in a study of T cells after yellow fever vaccination (dated by TCRdb to about 2019). In the paper's terms, the treatment or condition label means: live attenuated yellow fever vaccine strain. Library construction relied on 5' RACE. TCRdb names Illumina HiSeq 2500 as the instrument used. TCRdb reanalyzed the raw reads on its own, using fastp at Q25 for trimming and MiXCR for clone calling, and kept in-frame beta chains. Rows are combined by CDR3 protein, so each entry shows the most common genes and DNA. For this sample there are some 500,000 distinct CDR3 sequences; around an eighth appear just once. Of the sample, over 12% is held by the ten largest clones. This material consisted of PBMCs, taken on the day of the yellow fever booster vaccination. All receptors come from a man aged 25 to 40 who received the YFV17D yellow fever vaccine.

The chain links TRBV10-3 to TRBJ1-5; 11 bases are a match to TRBD1. V shed 3 bases, J shed 4 bases, and the junction held 17 bases outside the gene matches. CDR1 is ENHRY and CDR2 is SYGVKD in the germline V gene. The CDR3 consists of 20 residues. The CDR3 bases are TGTGCCATCAGTGACCCCTCAGGACAGGGGGCCGGGGCTGCAAATCAGCCCCAGCATTTT. Protein product: CAISDPSGQGAGAANQPQHF.

V usage is TRBV12-3 or TRBV12-4 and J usage is TRBJ2-3; D not certain. V was clipped by 6 bases and J by 6 bases, with 16 bases between them. This CDR3 has 14 residues. This chain's CDR3 is CASSKALARDTQYF. Here the CDR3 DNA reads TGTGCCAGCAGCAAAGCGTTGGCCCGTGATACGCAGTATTTT.

The sample holds a few counts of this clonotype. V gene TRBV20-1 combines with J gene TRBJ2-7, with TRBD2 matching over 7 bases. The junction had 12 bases not matched to a gene; V was cut back by 3 bases and J by 4 bases. The CDR3 is 15 amino acids. Germline V gives CDR1 DFQATT, CDR2 SNEGSKA (reference sequence). CDR3 DNA sequence: TGCAGTGCTAGTCCCACCGCTAGCGGTCGATACGAGCAGTACTTC. It specifies CSASPTASGRYEQYF.

This clonotype showed up just a few times. CDR3 sequence reads: CASSSRASTDTQYF. CDR3 nucleotides: TGCGCCAGCAGCTCCAGGGCTAGCACAGATACGCAGTATTTT. The chain links TRBV5-1 to TRBJ2-3; D possibly corresponds to TRBD1 (5 bases). V dropped 3 bases and J dropped 0 bases, with 8 bases sitting between them. The CDR3 length is 14 residues. Germline CDR1 reads SGHRS; CDR2 reads YFSETQ. Full variable domain (outside the CDR3, taken from reference TRBV5-1 and TRBJ2-3): KAGVTQTPRYLIKTRGQQVTLSCSPISGHRSVSWYQQTPGQGLQFLFEYFSETQRNKGNFPGRFSGRQFSNSRSEMNVSTLELGDSALYLCASSSRASTDTQYFGPGTRLTVL.

This clonotype was seen a handful of times. The rearrangement uses TRBV12-3 or TRBV12-4 and TRBJ1-2, with no clear D. V was shortened by 2 bases and J by 6 bases, with 13 bases between the two germline ends. CDR3 length: 14 residues. The CDR3 sequence: CASSLSGHGNGYTF. The CDR3 DNA reads TGTGCCAGCAGTTTAAGCGGGCATGGGAATGGCTACACCTTC.

Of note for this clonotype: This CDR3 fails to terminate in the conserved phenylalanine or tryptophan, so it likely reflects a read error. This sequence joins TRBV9 and TRBJ2-1; D perhaps matches TRBD1 (6 bases). Trimming cost V 3 bases and J 2 bases, with 18 bases left between them. Germline V gene sequence: CDR1 SGDLS, CDR2 YYNGEE. The CDR3 spans 17 residues. The chain's CDR3 is CASSAPKGDLAYNEQFL. The CDR3 region has the DNA TGTGCCAGCAGCGCCCCGAAGGGGGACCTCGCCTACAATGAGCAGTTCTTA.

The gene calls are TRBV20-1 and TRBJ2-7, with D tentatively TRBD1 (6 bases). The CDR3 spans 16 residues. Germline V gives CDR1 DFQATT, CDR2 SNEGSKA (reference sequence). V was clipped by 0 bases and J by 2 bases, with 17 bases between them. As DNA, the CDR3 is TGCAGTGCTAGAGATCTCCGACAGGCCGAGCCCTACGAGCAGTACTTC. Residues: CSARDLRQAEPYEQYF.

This clonotype has a handful of counts. The chain recombines TRBV19 with TRBJ2-5, with TRBD2 identical over 9 bases. The trim removed 7 bases at V and 6 bases at J, leaving 9 bases unmatched. Germline V lookup: CDR1 LNHDA, CDR2 SQIVND (reference sequence). This CDR3 is built from 14 residues. The CDR3: CASMGSGSSKTQYF. The CDR3 bases are TGTGCCAGTATGGGTAGCGGGAGTTCAAAGACCCAGTACTTC.

This clonotype has only a few counts. The J gene is TRBJ2-3, the V gene TRBV7-2; no definite D call. There are 13 residues in the CDR3. V was shortened by 8 bases and J by 5 bases, with 14 bases between the two germline ends. CDR1 and CDR2 from the germline V gene are SGHTA and FQGNSA. The CDR3 spells CASSRNLGDTQYF. CDR3 DNA sequence: TGTGCCAGCTCGAGGAATTTAGGAGATACGCAGTATTTT.

The table lists this clonotype with a few counts. V gene TRBV9 combines with J gene TRBJ2-2, with D possibly being TRBD2 (6 bases). Germline V gene lookup returns CDR1 SGDLS and CDR2 YYNGEE. V was trimmed by 0 bases and J by 6 bases, leaving 12 bases between them. The CDR3 runs to 15 residues. In DNA form, the CDR3 reads TGTGCCAGCAGCGTAGTGGAGGGTCCCCCCGGGGAGCTGTTTTTT. Encoded protein: CASSVVEGPPGELFF.

The J gene is TRBJ2-1, the V gene TRBV28, with a weak D call TRBD2 (5 bases). V was clipped by 11 bases and J by 7 bases, with 18 bases between them. The CDR3 is 13 amino acids. The germline V gene has CDR1 MDHEN and CDR2 SYDVKM. CDR3 coding DNA: TGTGCCCGGCAGAGGGCGGGCTCAAATGAGCAGTTCTTC. Translating gives CARQRAGSNEQFF.

This clonotype came up a few times. CDR3 sequence: CASSTAGDAVSHF. The CDR3 region has the DNA TGTGCCAGCAGCACGGCCGGGGACGCCGTATCTCACTTT. V gene TRBV6-1 combines with J gene TRBJ1-6; D may be TRBD1 (5 bases). Germline V gene sequence: CDR1 MNHNS, CDR2 SASEGT. Trimming left V 6 bases short and J 19 bases short, with 22 bases between. This CDR3 is 13 amino acids long.

The chain is built from TRBV18 and TRBJ2-3; TRBD1 might be the D (5 bases). The CDR3 contains 16 residues. V dropped 3 bases and J dropped 1 base, with 14 bases sitting between them. The germline CDR1 and CDR2 sequences are KGHSH and LQKENI. The CDR3 nucleotides are TGTGCCAGCTCACCCAGACATCAGACAGGCACAGATACGCAGTATTTT. Protein product: CASSPRHQTGTDTQYF.

This clonotype has only a few counts. The genes are TRBV9 and TRBJ2-7, with 7 bases that match TRBD1. CDR1 and CDR2 (germline): SGDLS, YYNGEE. This CDR3 has 17 residues. With 3 bases clipped from V and 1 base from J, the junction kept 13 bases outside the gene matches. The CDR3 sequence: CASSADPGQSLSYEQYF. As DNA, the CDR3 is TGTGCCAGCAGCGCAGATCCGGGACAGAGCTTATCCTACGAGCAGTACTTC.

This clonotype occurred a few times. The J gene is TRBJ2-7, the V gene TRBV7-2, with unresolved D. Deletions cut 5 bases from V and 5 bases from J, with 16 bases between. The CDR3 is made up of 14 amino acids. Per germline, CDR1 SGHTA and CDR2 FQGNSA. The DNA for the CDR3 is TGTGCCAGCAGCCCCCCGACCCAGACCCACGAGCAGTACTTC. It yields the protein CASSPPTQTHEQYF.

The chain combines TRBV29-1 with TRBJ2-1, with 12 bases fitting TRBD2. The V gene's germline CDR1 is SQVTM and CDR2 ANQGSEA. The CDR3 sequence is 14 residues long. Germline trimming cut 7 bases from V and 6 bases from J; bases unmatched to any gene: 7. CDR3 nucleotide sequence: TGCAGCGGAAACCTAGCGGGAGGGAGCAATGAGCAGTTCTTC. It specifies CSGNLAGGSNEQFF.

This clonotype was seen more than once but under ten times. CDR3: CASSPRDRYNEQFF. CDR3 sequence (DNA): TGTGCCAGCAGCCCCCGGGACAGATACAATGAGCAGTTCTTC. The gene calls are TRBV5-4 and TRBJ2-1, with 7 positions matching TRBD1. The J segment lost 4 bases and the V segment lost 4 bases, leaving 5 bases of the junction unmatched. The CDR3 runs 14 residues. Germline CDR1 and CDR2: SGHNT and YYREEE (reference sequence).

This clonotype has more than one count but fewer than ten. The CDR3: CSAKGLAGGPGTDTQYF. In nucleotides, the CDR3 is TGCAGCGCAAAGGGACTAGCGGGAGGGCCGGGAACAGATACGCAGTATTTT. V usage is TRBV29-1 and J usage is TRBJ2-3; TRBD2 agrees at 16 bases. The germline V gene encodes CDR1 SQVTM and CDR2 ANQGSEA. The CDR3 is 17 residues long. V was clipped by 7 bases and J by 3 bases; unmatched bases: 10.

This clonotype was observed a handful of times. V is TRBV4-1 and J is TRBJ2-3; 8 bases line up with TRBD2. The CDR3 is made up of 15 amino acids. The J segment lost 3 bases and the V segment lost 4 bases, leaving 6 bases of the junction unmatched. Germline V gene sequence: CDR1 MGHRA, CDR2 YSYEKL. CDR3 sequence (DNA): TGCGCCAGCAGCCTCCGGGGGGGTGCGACAGATACGCAGTATTTT. Protein sequence: CASSLRGGATDTQYF.

CDR3 protein: CSVPFNYGYTF. As DNA, the CDR3 is TGCAGCGTTCCATTTAACTATGGCTACACCTTC. The rearrangement joins TRBV29-1 to TRBJ1-2; D is undetermined. V was clipped by 5 bases and J by 1 base, with 5 bases between them. The germline CDR1 and CDR2 sequences are SQVTM and ANQGSEA. This CDR3 comprises 11 residues.

This clonotype turned up a few times. The rearrangement uses TRBV6-1 and TRBJ1-5; D may be TRBD1 (5 bases). Deletions cut 6 bases from V and 1 base from J, with 13 bases between. Germline V gene sequence: CDR1 MNHNS, CDR2 SASEGT. This CDR3 comprises 15 residues. The CDR3 nucleotides read TGTGCCAGCAGCGGACTCCGACAGAGCAATCAGCCCCAGCATTTT. Translated, it gives CASSGLRQSNQPQHF.

The gene calls are TRBV30 and TRBJ2-7; D is unclear. V was cut by 0 bases and J by 3 bases, with 3 bases left in between. Germline CDR1 reads GTSNPN; CDR2 reads SVGIG (reference sequence). The CDR3 sequence is 11 residues long. CDR3 loop: CAWSVGYEQYF. DNA for the CDR3: TGTGCCTGGAGTGTTGGCTACGAGCAGTACTTC.